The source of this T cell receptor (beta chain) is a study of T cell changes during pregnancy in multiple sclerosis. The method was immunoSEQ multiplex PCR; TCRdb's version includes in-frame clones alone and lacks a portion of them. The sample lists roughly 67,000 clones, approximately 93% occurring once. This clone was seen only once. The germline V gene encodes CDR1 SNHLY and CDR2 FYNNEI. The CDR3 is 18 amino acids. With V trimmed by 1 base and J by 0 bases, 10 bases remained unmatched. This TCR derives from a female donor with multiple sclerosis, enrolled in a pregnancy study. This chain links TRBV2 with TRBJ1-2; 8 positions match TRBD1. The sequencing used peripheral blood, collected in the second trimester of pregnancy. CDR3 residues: CASSEEGAGGLANYGYTF. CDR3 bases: TGTGCCAGCAGTGAAGAGGGGGCAGGGGGCCTCGCTAACTATGGCTACACCTTC.